This T cell receptor beta chain was recorded in a study of blood T cell repertoires in COVID-19. Study details: COVID-19 samples collected from the United States, Italy and Spain covered acute and convalescent phases.

This clone was seen more than once but under ten times. Source study methods: Cell counts per sample came from amplifying reference gene primers. The protocol was immunoSEQ multiplex PCR, while the TCRdb copy is restricted to in-frame clones and leaves out a portion. V and J calls and clone size are given by that table; D and trimming were obtained from the DNA. The sample records approximately 300,000 clones, 80% to 85% being singletons. Germline values: CDR1 LNHDA, CDR2 SQIVND (reference sequence). V shed 4 bases and J 5 bases; nucleotides not matched to a gene: 9. This CDR3 has 15 amino acids. Specimen: peripheral blood. This TCR was recovered from a person aged 70 to 79 with COVID-19, enrolled during active disease. This chain uses TRBV19 with TRBJ2-7; 9 bases match TRBD1. For the CDR3, the DNA is TGTGCCAGTAGTACCCGGGACAGGGACGTGAACGAGCAGTACTTC. It encodes CASSTRDRDVNEQYF.